The sequence of this T cell receptor beta chain was determined in a study of blood T cell repertoires in COVID-19. Study-level background: In each case, the material was cDNA or gDNA derived from T cells, B-cell-depleted T cells, or PBMCs.

Repertoires were generated with immunoSEQ multiplex PCR, while TCRdb's copy carries only in-frame clones and drops some. The repertoire holds fewer than 75,000 clones, roughly 85% seen once, with about 41% in the top ten. The V gene lost 8 bases and the J gene lost 4 bases, with 11 bases spanning the gap. The CDR3 loop spans 12 amino acids. The germline V gene encodes CDR1 MNHEY and CDR2 SVGAGI. The rearrangement joins TRBV6-5 to TRBJ1-1; D remains unclear. The sequenced sample was peripheral blood. This clonotype was obtained from a human donor in a cohort sampled during active COVID-19. The CDR3 is CASGLSGTEAFF. The CDR3 DNA reads as TGTGCCAGCGGGCTATCTGGCACTGAAGCTTTCTTT.